This TCR beta chain appears in the sequencing data of a study of T-cell reconstitution after alpha-beta-depleted transplantation in children. Points from the study as a whole: After transplant, high TCRbeta diversity at day 60 in some patients arose from surviving recipient T cells and thymic progenitors. T-cell counts and diversity at one year following transplant were attributed mainly to newly produced T cells.

This clonotype was detected ten times or more. Its specificity is unknown. TCRbeta library preparation incorporated unique molecular identifiers. One entry per CDR3 protein results from TCRdb running MiXCR on the PCR reads. Of 220,000 or so distinct CDR3 sequences in the sample, roughly 7.7% were seen once. Material: PBMCs, mostly from graft donor cells, obtained 180 days after TCRalphabeta/CD19-depleted stem cell transplant. This receptor was taken from a male patient between 5 and 17 years old who had a stem cell transplant for acute lymphoblastic leukemia, so the T cells may come from the graft donor.

The chain's CDR3 is CASSPAPNEKLFF. As DNA, the CDR3 is TGTGCCAGCAGCCCGGCCCCTAATGAAAAACTGTTTTTT. This chain links TRBV7-9 with TRBJ1-4; D is uncertain. Germline V gene sequence: CDR1 SEHNR, CDR2 FQNEAQ (reference sequence). The CDR3 covers 13 residues. The V end was cut by 5 bases, the J end by 3 bases, with 7 bases between.